One and the same sample provided the 23 T cell receptor beta chains below, sequenced in a study of CD8+ T cells in alopecia areata. Treatment given: oral pan-JAK inhibitor, 5-10 mg twice daily. Once RNA had been extracted, it was reverse transcribed into cDNA to act as the sequencing template. The repertoire was sequenced with immunoSEQ multiplex PCR; TCRdb's copy has only in-frame clones and lacks some. The data show approximately 300,000 clones, with roughly 64% seen just once and approximately 1.8% held by the top ten. The input for sequencing was CD4+ T cells sorted from blood, taken at week 24, from a patient treated with tofacitinib. All receptors come from a human donor with alopecia areata.

The chain uses TRBV10-3 and TRBJ1-6; 8 nucleotides match TRBD1. J gave up 8 bases and V 0 bases, and 6 bases lay outside the gene matches. The CDR3 is 16 residues long. Germline CDR1 is ENHRY and CDR2 is SYGVKD. The CDR3 spells CAISESSGRGHSPLHF. The CDR3 bases are TGTGCCATCAGTGAGTCGAGCGGCAGGGGGCATTCACCCCTCCACTTT.

This clone occurred a few times. The chain recombines TRBV5-6 with TRBJ2-4; D is unclear. The CDR3 has 14 residues. The ends were cut back, 5 bases at V and 1 base at J, with 10 bases in the middle. The germline gives CDR1 SGHDT, CDR2 YYEEEE. CDR3 amino acids: CASSIIEAKNIQYF. The CDR3 bases are TGTGCCAGCAGTATTATAGAGGCCAAAAACATTCAGTACTTC.

The chain is built from TRBV19 and TRBJ2-4; 8 bases map to TRBD1. The CDR3 covers 15 residues. With 3 bases clipped from V and 4 bases from J, the junction kept 5 bases outside the gene matches. Per the germline V gene, CDR1 is LNHDA and CDR2 is SQIVND (reference sequence). CDR3 sequence (DNA): TGTGCCAGTAGTATGACGGACAGGGCTAAAAACATTCAGTACTTC. Amino acid sequence: CASSMTDRAKNIQYF.

The rearrangement links TRBV27 to TRBJ2-5, with D tentatively TRBD1 or TRBD2 (5 bases each). Per germline, CDR1 MNHEY and CDR2 SMNVEV (reference sequence). V gave up 5 bases and J gave up 7 bases, with 11 bases separating them. This CDR3 is built from 12 residues. The CDR3 DNA follows: TGTGCCAGCAGTCCGGGGCCCTCGACCCAGTACTTC. Its protein product is CASSPGPSTQYF.

The chain couples TRBV25-1 to TRBJ1-6; no definite D call. There are 13 residues in the CDR3. Trimming stripped 8 bases from V and 6 bases from J, with 11 bases between. CDR1 and CDR2 (germline): MGHDK, SYGVNS. CDR3 loop: CASHGHSNSPLHF. CDR3 nucleotide sequence: TGTGCCAGCCATGGGCATAGTAATTCACCCCTCCACTTT.

This chain connects TRBV30 to TRBJ2-1; possibly TRBD1 for D (6 bases). Germline V gene sequence: CDR1 GTSNPN, CDR2 SVGIG (reference sequence). This CDR3 contains 15 residues. V dropped 0 bases and J dropped 2 bases, with 11 bases sitting between them. For the CDR3, the DNA is TGTGCCTGGAGTGTAGGGGGTATCCCCTACAATGAGCAGTTCTTC. Its translation is CAWSVGGIPYNEQFF.

This clone was seen a handful of times. The chain links TRBV29-1 to TRBJ2-3; no reliable D call. The CDR3 is 11 amino acids. The ends were cut back, 5 bases at V and 0 bases at J, with 3 bases in the middle. Germline loops: CDR1 SQVTM, CDR2 ANQGSEA. In nucleotides, the CDR3 is TGCAGCGTTTTAAGCACAGATACGCAGTATTTT. Its translation: CSVLSTDTQYF.

The V and J genes are TRBV29-1 and TRBJ2-3; 10 nucleotides match TRBD2. The V segment lost 5 bases and the J segment 1 base; nucleotides outside the gene matches: 3. Germline-derived CDR1 and CDR2 are SQVTM and ANQGSEA. This CDR3 has 14 residues. The CDR3 is CSVLLAGGTDTQYF. In nucleotides, the CDR3 is TGCAGCGTTTTGCTAGCGGGGGGCACAGATACGCAGTATTTT.

Comment on this clone: Other DNA sequences in this specimen translate into the identical CDR3. The chain carries TRBV9 and TRBJ2-6; D gene uncertain. Trimming cost V 0 bases and J 0 bases, with 4 bases left between them. CDR3 length: 15 residues. The V gene's germline CDR1 is SGDLS and CDR2 YYNGEE. The CDR3 sequence: CASSVEGSGANVLTF. The DNA for the CDR3 is TGTGCCAGCAGCGTAGAAGGCTCTGGGGCCAACGTCCTGACTTTC.

The chain joins TRBV4-1 to TRBJ2-5, with a tentative D call TRBD2 (5 bases). The CDR3 covers 17 residues. CDR1 and CDR2 (germline): MGHRA, YSYEKL. Trimming stripped 5 bases from V and 4 bases from J, with 23 bases between. This CDR3 reads CASSTLGEKSRLETQYF. Written as DNA, the CDR3 is TGCGCCAGCAGCACTCTCGGGGAGAAGTCCAGGTTAGAGACCCAGTACTTC.

This clone was seen a few times. This chain uses TRBV4-2 with TRBJ2-6; D uncertain. Germline V lookup: CDR1 LGHNA, CDR2 YNFKEQ. V lost 3 bases, J lost 0 bases, and 9 bases lay in between. This CDR3 is 16 amino acids long. CDR3 nucleotide sequence: TGTGCCAGCAGCCACTCCCAAGCCTCTGGGGCCAACGTCCTGACTTTC. Translation gives CASSHSQASGANVLTF.

The chain uses TRBV13 and TRBJ1-1, with TRBD1 identical over 7 bases. V lost 6 bases to trimming and J lost 2 bases; unmatched junction nucleotides: 9. The germline CDR1 and CDR2 sequences are PRHDT and FYEKMQ (reference sequence). The CDR3 covers 15 residues. CDR3 coding DNA: TGTGCCAGCAGTTTGGATTACAGGGGCAACACTGAAGCTTTCTTT. Protein: CASSLDYRGNTEAFF.

This clone was picked up a small number of times. The rearrangement uses TRBV2 and TRBJ1-3; D not resolved. V lost 3 bases and J 0 bases, leaving 9 bases between the germline ends. Germline V lookup: CDR1 SNHLY, CDR2 FYNNEI. This CDR3 contains 15 residues. Here the CDR3 reads CASSDGELSGNTIYF. In nucleotides, the CDR3 is TGTGCCAGCAGTGACGGCGAGCTCTCTGGAAACACCATATATTTT.

J is TRBJ2-1 and V is TRBV4-1, with D possibly matching TRBD1 (6 bases). The V gene lost 0 bases and the J gene lost 4 bases, with 10 bases spanning the gap. The CDR3 covers 15 residues. Germline V gene lookup returns CDR1 MGHRA and CDR2 YSYEKL. In DNA, the CDR3 is TGCGCCAGCAGCCAAGATCGACAGGTTTACAATGAGCAGTTCTTC. It translates to CASSQDRQVYNEQFF.

The rearrangement links TRBV30 to TRBJ1-5; D is uncertain. Trimming cost V 0 bases and J 4 bases, with 13 bases left between them. The CDR3 is 15 residues long. Germline V gives CDR1 GTSNPN, CDR2 SVGIG (reference sequence). CDR3 coding DNA: TGTGCCTGGAGTGTTCCTGGCAGGAGAAATCAGCCCCAGCATTTT. Its protein is CAWSVPGRRNQPQHF.

The table lists this clone with a count of one. The chain employs TRBV4-2 and TRBJ1-3; D is unclear. This CDR3 has 19 amino acids. Germline CDR1 is LGHNA and CDR2 is YNFKEQ. V lost 0 bases and J lost 0, with 18 bases in between. The DNA of the CDR3 is TGTGCCAGCAGCCAAGAGGGGATAACAGACCTTCGCTCTGGAAACACCATATATTTT. This codes for CASSQEGITDLRSGNTIYF.

The chain carries TRBV5-6 and TRBJ2-7; perhaps TRBD2 as D (6 bases). The CDR3 length is 16 residues. Germline CDR1 SGHDT, CDR2 YYEEEE. With 4 bases removed from V and 1 base from J, the gap between germline ends came to 18 bases. CDR3 DNA: TGTGCCAGCAGCCAAAGCCAGTGGGACTTTTCCTACGAGCAGTACTTC. Translation: CASSQSQWDFSYEQYF.

V gene TRBV10-3 combines with J gene TRBJ2-7; TRBD1 matches at 8 bases. Trimming cost V 7 bases and J 4 bases; bases outside gene matches: 9. The CDR3 sequence is 14 residues long. Germline CDR1 and CDR2: ENHRY and SYGVKD. The CDR3 DNA is TGTGCCATCACGTCCGGACAGGGTGCTTACGAGCAGTACTTC. Translation gives CAITSGQGAYEQYF.

The chain recombines TRBV5-6 with TRBJ2-2, with TRBD1 as a possible D gene (6 bases). The CDR3 loop spans 16 amino acids. Germline V lookup: CDR1 SGHDT, CDR2 YYEEEE. Trimming removed 3 bases from V and 3 bases from J, with 15 bases in between. This CDR3 is CASSSSGAPDTGELFF. In DNA, the CDR3 is TGTGCCAGCAGCTCCTCAGGGGCCCCGGACACCGGGGAGCTGTTTTTT.

This clone was detected a few times. This chain connects TRBV18 to TRBJ2-2; D perhaps matches TRBD1 (5 bases). Trimming took 3 bases from V and 0 from J, leaving 8 bases between them. This CDR3 is 15 amino acids long. The germline V gene encodes CDR1 KGHSH and CDR2 LQKENI. This CDR3 is CASSPGHSNTGELFF. In DNA, the CDR3 is TGTGCCAGCTCACCTGGACATTCGAACACCGGGGAGCTGTTTTTT.

The chain has TRBV9 and TRBJ2-2, with TRBD1 matching 7 bases. The CDR3 length is 15 residues. Germline V gives CDR1 SGDLS, CDR2 YYNGEE. V was clipped by 0 bases and J by 3 bases; unmatched bases: 2. Here the CDR3 DNA reads TGTGCCAGCAGCGTAGCGGGGACAGACACCGGGGAGCTGTTTTTT. This gives the protein CASSVAGTDTGELFF.

The chain employs TRBV11-2 and TRBJ2-5; D gene uncertain. Germline V gene data show CDR1 as SGHAT and CDR2 as FQNNGV. The CDR3 is made up of 12 amino acids. Deletions cut 2 bases from V and 1 base from J, with 2 bases between. CDR3 residues: CASSLFQETQYF. The CDR3 region has the DNA TGTGCCAGCAGCTTATTCCAAGAGACCCAGTACTTC.

V and J are TRBV15 and TRBJ2-1, with D unclear. This CDR3 is 15 amino acids long. From germline, CDR1 is LNHNV and CDR2 YYDKDF (reference sequence). The germline V and J ends were trimmed by 0 bases and 6 bases, with 12 bases remaining between them. CDR3 loop: CATSRERQFPNEQFF. The CDR3 nucleotides read TGTGCCACCAGCAGAGAGAGGCAGTTCCCCAATGAGCAGTTCTTC. Looking up the rest from reference TRBV15 and TRBJ2-1 gives the full variable domain: DAMVIQNPRYQVTQFGKPVTLSCSQTLNHNVMYWYQQKSSQAPKLLFHYYDKDFNNEADTPDNFQSRRPNTSFCFLDIRSPGLGDTAMYLCATSRERQFPNEQFFGPGTRLTVL.